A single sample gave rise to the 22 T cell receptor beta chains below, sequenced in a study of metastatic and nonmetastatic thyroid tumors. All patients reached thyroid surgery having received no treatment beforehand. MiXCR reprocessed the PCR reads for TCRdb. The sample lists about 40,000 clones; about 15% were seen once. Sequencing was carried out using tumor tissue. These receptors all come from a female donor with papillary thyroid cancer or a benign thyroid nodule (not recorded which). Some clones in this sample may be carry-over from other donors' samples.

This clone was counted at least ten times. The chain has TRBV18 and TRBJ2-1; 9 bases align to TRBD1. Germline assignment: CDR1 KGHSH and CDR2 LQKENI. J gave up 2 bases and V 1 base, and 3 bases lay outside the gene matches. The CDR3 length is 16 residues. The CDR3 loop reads CASSPQRTGAYNEQFF. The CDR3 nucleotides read TGTGCCAGCTCACCACAAAGGACAGGGGCCTACAATGAGCAGTTCTTC.

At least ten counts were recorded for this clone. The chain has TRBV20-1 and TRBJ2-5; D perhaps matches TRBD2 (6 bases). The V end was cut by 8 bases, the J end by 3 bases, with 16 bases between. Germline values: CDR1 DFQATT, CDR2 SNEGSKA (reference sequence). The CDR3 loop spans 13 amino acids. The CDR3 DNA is TGCAGTCCTTGGAGGGAGATAAAAGAGACCCAGTACTTC. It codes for CSPWREIKETQYF.

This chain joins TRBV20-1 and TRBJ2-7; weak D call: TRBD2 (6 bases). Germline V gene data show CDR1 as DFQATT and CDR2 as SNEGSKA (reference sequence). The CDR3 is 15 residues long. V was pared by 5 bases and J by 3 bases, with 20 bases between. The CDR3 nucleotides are TGCAGTGCTGAGACACCCGGGACTGGCAGCTACGAGCAGTACTTC. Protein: CSAETPGTGSYEQYF.

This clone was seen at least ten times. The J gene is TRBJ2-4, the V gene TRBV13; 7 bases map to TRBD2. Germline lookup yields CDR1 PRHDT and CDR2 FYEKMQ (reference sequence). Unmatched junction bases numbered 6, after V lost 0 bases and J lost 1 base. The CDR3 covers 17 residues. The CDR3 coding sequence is TGTGCCAGCAGCTTAGGCCTGGGCGGGAGTGCCAAAAACATTCAGTACTTC. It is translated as CASSLGLGGSAKNIQYF.

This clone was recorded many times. CDR3 sequence: CASSVGAGSGTEAFF. CDR3 sequence (DNA): TGTGCCAGCAGCGTAGGGGCCGGGTCGGGCACTGAAGCTTTCTTT. The rearrangement uses TRBV9 and TRBJ1-1; D ambiguous. Germline CDR1 and CDR2: SGDLS and YYNGEE. This CDR3 comprises 15 residues. V gave up 0 bases and J gave up 4 bases, with 13 bases separating them.

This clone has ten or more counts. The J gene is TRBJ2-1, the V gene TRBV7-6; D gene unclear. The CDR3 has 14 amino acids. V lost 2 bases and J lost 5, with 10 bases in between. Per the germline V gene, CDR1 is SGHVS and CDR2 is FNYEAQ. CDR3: CASSLFGGDNEQFF. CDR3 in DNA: TGTGCCAGCAGCTTATTCGGTGGGGACAATGAGCAGTTCTTC.

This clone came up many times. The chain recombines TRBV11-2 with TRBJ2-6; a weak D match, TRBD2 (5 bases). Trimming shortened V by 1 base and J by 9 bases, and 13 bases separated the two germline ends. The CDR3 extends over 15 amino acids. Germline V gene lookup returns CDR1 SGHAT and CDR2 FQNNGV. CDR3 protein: CASSLVGPRDNVLTF. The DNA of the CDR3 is TGTGCCAGCAGCTTAGTGGGTCCTCGGGACAACGTCCTGACTTTC. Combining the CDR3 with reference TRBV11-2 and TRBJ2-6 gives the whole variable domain EAGVAQSPRYKIIEKRQSVAFWCNPISGHATLYWYQQILGQGPKLLIQFQNNGVVDDSQLPKDRFSAERLKGVDSTLKIQPAKLEDSAVYLCASSLVGPRDNVLTFGAGSRLTVL.

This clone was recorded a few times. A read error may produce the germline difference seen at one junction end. The CDR3 loop is CASIVRDYEQCF. The CDR3 DNA reads TGTGCCAGCATTGTTCGGGACTACGAGCAGTGCTTC. J is TRBJ2-7 and V is TRBV2; 7 bases are shared with TRBD2. The CDR3 contains 12 residues. The germline CDR1 and CDR2 sequences are SNHLY and FYNNEI. The whole variable domain, remainder taken from reference TRBV2 and TRBJ2-7, is EPEVTQTPSHQVTQMGQEVILRCVPISNHLYFYWYRQILGQKVEFLVSFYNNEISEKSEIFDDQFSVERPDGSNFTLKIRSTKLEDSAMYFCASIVRDYEQCFGPGTRLTVT.

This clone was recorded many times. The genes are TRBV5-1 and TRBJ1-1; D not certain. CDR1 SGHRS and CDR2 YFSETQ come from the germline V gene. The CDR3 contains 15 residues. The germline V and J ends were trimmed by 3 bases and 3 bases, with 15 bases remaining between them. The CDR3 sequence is CASSSTPGQDTEAFF. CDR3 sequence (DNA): TGCGCCAGCAGCTCGACGCCTGGTCAGGACACTGAAGCTTTCTTT.

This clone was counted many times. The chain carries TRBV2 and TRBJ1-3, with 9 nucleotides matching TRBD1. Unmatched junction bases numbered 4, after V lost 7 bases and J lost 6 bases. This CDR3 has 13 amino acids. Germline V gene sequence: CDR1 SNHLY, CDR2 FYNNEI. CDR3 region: CASTQGALNTIYF. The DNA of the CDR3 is TGTGCCAGCACACAGGGGGCCTTAAACACCATATATTTT.

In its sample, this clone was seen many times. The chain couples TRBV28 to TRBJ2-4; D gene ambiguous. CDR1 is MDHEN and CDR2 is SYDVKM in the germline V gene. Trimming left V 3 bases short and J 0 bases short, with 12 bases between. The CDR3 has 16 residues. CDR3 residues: CASSFNVNLAKNIQYF. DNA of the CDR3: TGTGCCAGCAGTTTTAATGTCAATCTAGCCAAAAACATTCAGTACTTC. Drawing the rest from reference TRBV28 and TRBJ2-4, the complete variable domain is DVKVTQSSRYLVKRTGEKVFLECVQDMDHENMFWYRQDPGLGLRLIYFSYDVKMKEKGDIPEGYSVSREKKERFSLILESASTNQTSMYLCASSFNVNLAKNIQYFGAGTRLSVL.

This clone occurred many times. DNA for the CDR3: TGTGCCAGCAATTATCCCAGGAACACCTTC. Translation gives CASNYPRNTF. V is TRBV6-1 and J is TRBJ1-2; D ambiguous. The CDR3 is 10 amino acids. Trimming took 7 bases from V and 12 from J, leaving 12 bases between them. Germline V gene data show CDR1 as MNHNS and CDR2 as SASEGT.

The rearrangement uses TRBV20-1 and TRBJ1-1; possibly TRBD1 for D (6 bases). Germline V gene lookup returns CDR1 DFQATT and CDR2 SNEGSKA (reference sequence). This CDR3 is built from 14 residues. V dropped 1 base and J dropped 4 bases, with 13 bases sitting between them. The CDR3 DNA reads TGCAGTGCTAGAGTGGGGGCGTCGGCCACTGAAGCTTTCTTT. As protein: CSARVGASATEAFF.

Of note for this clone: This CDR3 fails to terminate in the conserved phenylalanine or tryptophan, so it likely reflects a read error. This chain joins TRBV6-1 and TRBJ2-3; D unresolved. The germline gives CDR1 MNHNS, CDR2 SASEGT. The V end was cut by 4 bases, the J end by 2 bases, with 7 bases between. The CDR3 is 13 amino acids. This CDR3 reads CASSARVTDTQYL. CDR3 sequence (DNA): TGTGCCAGCAGTGCTAGGGTCACAGATACGCAGTATCTT.

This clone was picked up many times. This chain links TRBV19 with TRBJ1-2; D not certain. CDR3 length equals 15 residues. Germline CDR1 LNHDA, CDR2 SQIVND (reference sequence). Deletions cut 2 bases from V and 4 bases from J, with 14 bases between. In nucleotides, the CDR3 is TGTGCCAGTAGTATACGCGGTATCGGTAGCTATGGCTACACCTTC. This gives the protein CASSIRGIGSYGYTF.

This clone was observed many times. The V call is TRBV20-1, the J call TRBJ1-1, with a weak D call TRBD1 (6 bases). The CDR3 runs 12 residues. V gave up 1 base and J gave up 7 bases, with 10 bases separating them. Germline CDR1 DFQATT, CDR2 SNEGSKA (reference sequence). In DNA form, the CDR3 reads TGCAGTGCTAGAGGTTACAGGGATGAAGCTTTCTTT. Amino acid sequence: CSARGYRDEAFF.

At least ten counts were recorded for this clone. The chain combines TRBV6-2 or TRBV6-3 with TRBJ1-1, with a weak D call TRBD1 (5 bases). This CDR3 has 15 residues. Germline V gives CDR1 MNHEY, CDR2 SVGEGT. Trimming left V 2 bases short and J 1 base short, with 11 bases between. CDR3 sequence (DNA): TGTGCCAGCAGTTACCGACCTAGGGGGAACACTGAAGCTTTCTTT. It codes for CASSYRPRGNTEAFF.

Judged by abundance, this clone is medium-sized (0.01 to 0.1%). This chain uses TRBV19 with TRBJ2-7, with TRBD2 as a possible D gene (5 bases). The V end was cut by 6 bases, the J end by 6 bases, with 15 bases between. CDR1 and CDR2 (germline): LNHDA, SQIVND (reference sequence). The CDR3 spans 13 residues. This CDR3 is CASSGEKGSEQYF. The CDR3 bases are TGTGCCAGTAGCGGGGAGAAGGGAAGCGAGCAGTACTTC. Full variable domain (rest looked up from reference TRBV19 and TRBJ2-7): DGGITQSPKYLFRKEGQNVTLSCEQNLNHDAMYWYRQDPGQGLRLIYYSQIVNDFQKGDIAEGYSVSREKKESFPLTVTSAQKNPTAFYLCASSGEKGSEQYFGPGTRLTVT.

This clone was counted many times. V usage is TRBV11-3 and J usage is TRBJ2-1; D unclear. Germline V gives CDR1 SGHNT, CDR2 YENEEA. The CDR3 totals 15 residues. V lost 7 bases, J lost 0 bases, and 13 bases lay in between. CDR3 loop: CASIKDALSYNEQFF. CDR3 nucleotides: TGTGCCAGCATCAAGGACGCCCTCTCCTACAATGAGCAGTTCTTC.

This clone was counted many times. In DNA, the CDR3 is TGTGCCAGCTCTCCGGGGGGGGGGACAGGAGAGACCCAGTACTTC. It is translated as CASSPGGGTGETQYF. The V gene is TRBV7-9, the J gene TRBJ2-5; D possibly matches TRBD1 or TRBD2 (8 bases each). The germline gives CDR1 SEHNR, CDR2 FQNEAQ (reference sequence). V was cut by 8 bases and J by 4 bases, with 20 bases left in between. This CDR3 has 15 residues.

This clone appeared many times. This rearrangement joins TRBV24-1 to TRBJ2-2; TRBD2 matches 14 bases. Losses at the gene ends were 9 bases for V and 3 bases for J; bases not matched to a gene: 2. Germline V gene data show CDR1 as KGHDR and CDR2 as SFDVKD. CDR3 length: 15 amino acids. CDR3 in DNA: TGTGCCACCCGGGGACTAGCGGGAGACACCGGGGAGCTGTTTTTT. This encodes CATRGLAGDTGELFF.

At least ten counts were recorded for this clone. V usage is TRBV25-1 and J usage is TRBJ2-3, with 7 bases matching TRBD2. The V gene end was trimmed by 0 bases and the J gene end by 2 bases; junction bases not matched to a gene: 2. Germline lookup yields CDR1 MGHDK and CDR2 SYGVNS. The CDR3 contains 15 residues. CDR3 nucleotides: TGTGCCAGCAGTGAATATGGGAGGGACACAGATACGCAGTATTTT. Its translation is CASSEYGRDTDTQYF.